Listed below are T cell receptor beta chains from one sample, sequenced in a study of identical twins. From the 5' RACE reads, TCRdb called clonotypes with MiXCR, one entry per CDR3 protein. The table records about 470,000 distinct CDR3 sequences, approximately 24% of them present only once. Another study also made use of these data, one on T cells expressing NK-cell markers.

Sequenced: CD4+ T cells sorted from blood. These receptors were taken from a woman between 18 and 29 years old in good health. CDR3s include the opening cysteine and the closing phenylalanine or tryptophan. A D gene is named only where the DNA matches it firmly. Expanded clones are given a class, and other clones once, few, many or no size at all.

clone_size,j_call,v_call,d_call,cdr3_aa,cdr3_nt
few,TRBJ1-1,TRBV9,NA,CASSDAPSDGNTEAFF,TGTGCCAGCAGCGACGCCCCCAGTGACGGGAACACTGAAGCTTTCTTT
NA,TRBJ2-1,TRBV20-1,NA,CSATWGGLGFNEQFF,TGCAGTGCTACGTGGGGGGGCCTCGGGTTCAATGAGCAGTTCTTC
NA,TRBJ2-7,TRBV3-1,NA,CASSQRVYEQYF,TGTGCCAGCAGCCAACGGGTTTACGAGCAGTACTTC
NA,TRBJ2-4,TRBV6-5,NA,CASSYSGNAKNIQYF,TGTGCCAGCAGTTACTCCGGTAACGCCAAAAACATTCAGTACTTC
few,TRBJ2-7,TRBV20-1,TRBD2,CSARDASGFYEQYF,TGCAGTGCTAGAGATGCTAGCGGGTTCTACGAGCAGTACTTC
few,TRBJ2-7,TRBV12-3/TRBV12-4,NA,CASSSSPYEQYF,TGTGCCAGCAGTTCCTCGCCCTACGAGCAGTACTTC
few,TRBJ2-3,TRBV6-1,NA,CASSETGVSDTQYF,TGTGCCAGCAGTGAAACGGGGGTATCAGATACGCAGTATTTT
many,TRBJ1-1,TRBV6-6,TRBD1,CASSVDRATEAFF,TGTGCCAGCTCTGTGGACAGGGCGACTGAAGCTTTCTTT
NA,TRBJ2-1,TRBV5-1,TRBD2,CASSYGGEEQFF,TGCGCCAGCAGCTATGGGGGGGAGGAACAGTTCTTC
NA,TRBJ2-1,TRBV2,NA,CASSRPLPYNEQFF,TGTGCCAGCAGTCGACCCCTACCCTACAATGAGCAGTTCTTC
few,TRBJ2-1,TRBV11-1,TRBD2,CASSLAGVEQFF,TGTGCCAGCAGCCTAGCGGGGGTCGAGCAGTTCTTC
NA,TRBJ2-1,TRBV9,NA,CASSVASSPYNEQFF,TGTGCCAGCAGCGTAGCCTCTTCACCCTACAATGAGCAGTTCTTC
NA,TRBJ2-7,TRBV5-1,NA,CASSLSRSYEQYF,TGCGCCAGCAGCTTGTCTAGATCCTACGAGCAGTACTTC
many,TRBJ2-7,TRBV20-1,NA,CSASRESYEQYF,TGCAGTGCTAGTAGGGAATCCTACGAGCAGTACTTC
few,TRBJ1-4,TRBV12-3/TRBV12-4,TRBD1,CASSLPGTGGEKLFF,TGTGCCAGCAGTTTACCCGGGACAGGAGGGGAAAAACTGTTTTTT
NA,TRBJ2-7,TRBV20-1,TRBD1,CSARTGEVREQYF,TGCAGTGCTAGGACAGGGGAGGTTCGCGAGCAGTACTTC
few,TRBJ2-3,TRBV6-5,TRBD2,CASSIQAGGTIDTQYF,TGTGCCAGCAGTATACAAGCGGGAGGGACGATAGATACGCAGTATTTT
NA,TRBJ2-5,TRBV2,NA,CASSEGPQYF,TGTGCCAGCAGTGAAGGGCCCCAGTACTTC
few,TRBJ2-4,TRBV10-3,TRBD2,CAISEGSSGSPIQYF,TGTGCCATCAGTGAGGGGTCTAGCGGGAGCCCCATTCAGTACTTC
many,TRBJ1-3,TRBV6-5,NA,CASSYSEGVRAGSGNTIYF,TGTGCCAGCAGTTACTCGGAGGGTGTCAGGGCCGGTTCTGGAAACACCATATATTTT
few,TRBJ2-7,TRBV5-1,TRBD2,CASSSGTRHYEQYF,TGCGCCAGCAGCTCCGGGACTAGACACTACGAGCAGTACTTC
NA,TRBJ2-2,TRBV12-3/TRBV12-4,TRBD2,CASSPTSGGELFF,TGTGCCAGCAGTCCTACTAGCGGCGGGGAGCTGTTTTTT
once,TRBJ1-5,TRBV20-1,NA,CSARDPGQPEHF,TGCAGTGCTAGAGATCCCGGACAGCCAGAGCATTTT
NA,TRBJ2-5,TRBV11-2,TRBD2,CASSPPSGGAMTQYF,TGTGCCAGCAGCCCACCTAGCGGGGGGGCGATGACCCAGTACTTC
many,TRBJ2-7,TRBV14,TRBD1,CASSLLPGTGIGSYEQYF,TGTGCCAGCAGCTTACTCCCGGGGACAGGAATTGGGTCCTACGAGCAGTACTTC